This TCR beta chain was captured by sequencing in a study of T cell repertoires in cytomegalovirus infection. Across the whole study: Alongside well-studied HLA-B-restricted CMV epitopes, recently identified HLA-C-restricted CMV epitopes were also used. Matching HLA type, along with CMV infection, was indicated by public TCR beta signatures.

Trimming cost V 0 bases and J 4 bases, with 12 bases left between them. This CDR3 is 15 amino acids long. The germline gives CDR1 SGHRS, CDR2 YFSETQ. For this clonotype: Its target is not known.

General study results and limits: Cumulative frequency of public TCR beta families picked out carriers of CMV plus the relevant HLA. Ex vivo responses were dominated by HLA-C-restricted CMV-specific TCR beta clonotypes.

Via MiXCR, TCRdb re-called the reads, giving one row per CDR3 protein. Of 80,000 or so distinct CDR3 sequences listed, around 42% were seen once; the top ten hold 93%. Sequencing used CD8+ T cells from cultured PBMCs, obtained from culture after CMV antigen stimulation. This sequence originates from a human donor in good health (CMV status not recorded). Some clones in this sample may be carry-over from other donors' samples. This rearrangement joins TRBV5-1 to TRBJ2-3; D remains ambiguous. CDR3 sequence reads: CASSLEGPLADTQYF. The DNA of the CDR3 is TGCGCCAGCAGCTTGGAGGGTCCCTTGGCAGATACGCAGTATTTT.